This T cell receptor beta chain was retrieved from a study of T cell responses to AZD1222 COVID-19 vaccine. Study-level results: Nearly half of unique spike-specific TCRs reportedly avoided B.1.351 and B.1.1.7 mutated regions. Clonal diversity may have been underestimated in mostly white British donors. At study baseline, merely more than 5 AZD1222 recipients were seropositive.

V lost 0 bases and J lost 9, with 21 bases in between. From germline, CDR1 is WSHSY and CDR2 SAAADI. This CDR3 spans 16 amino acids. Sequencing used immunoSEQ multiplex PCR; TCRdb keeps in-frame clones, though not all of them. This table holds 98,000 or so clones, around nine tenths found once. The sample holds one count of this clone. What it binds is not known. The origin of this receptor is an adult in good health. The chain joins TRBV10-2 to TRBJ2-7; TRBD1 might be the D (6 bases). The specimen comprised peripheral blood, sampled on day 0 of AZD1222 vaccination. The CDR3 is CASSESTATGSLVQYF. The CDR3 DNA reads TGCGCCAGCAGTGAGTCGACGGCGACAGGCAGTTTGGTGCAGTACTTC.